Listed below are T cell receptor beta chains from one sample, sequenced in a study of shared clonotypes between healthy human individuals. Assay: immunoSEQ multiplex PCR; the TCRdb copy retains only in-frame clones and omits some. The sample carries some 600,000 clones, around 96% recorded once. The sequenced sample consisted of naive CD8+ T cells sorted from blood. Receptors were obtained from a woman aged 30 to 39 in good health. The CDR3 runs from the conserved cysteine through the conserved F or W. D genes are given only for firm matches. Size is omitted from some rows. Given values are once, few, many or a class for expanded clones.

CDR3: CASSQPGPVSSNYGYTF
DNA: TGTGCCAGCAGCCAACCGGGACCTGTTAGTTCTAACTATGGCTACACCTTC
length: 17
J: TRBJ1-2
size: NA
D: NA
V: TRBV2

CDR3: CASSPTWGYGYTF
DNA: TGTGCCAGCAGTCCGACCTGGGGGTATGGCTACACCTTC
length: 13
J: TRBJ1-2
size: NA
D: NA
V: TRBV27

CDR3: CASSGTSGELFF
DNA: TGTGCCAGTAGCGGGACTTCAGGGGAGCTGTTTTTT
length: 12
J: TRBJ2-2
size: NA
D: NA
V: TRBV19

CDR3: CASSVLTGELFF
DNA: TGTGCCAGTAGTGTACTTACCGGGGAGCTGTTTTTT
length: 12
J: TRBJ2-2
size: once
D: NA
V: TRBV19

CDR3: CASSEWGTRGTGELFF
DNA: TGTGCCAGCAGCGAATGGGGGACTCGAGGCACCGGGGAGCTGTTTTTT
length: 16
J: TRBJ2-2
size: NA
D: NA
V: TRBV6-1

CDR3: CASSVRGASEYTGELFF
DNA: TGTGCCAGCAGCGTAAGAGGGGCCAGCGAGTACACCGGGGAGCTGTTTTTT
length: 17
J: TRBJ2-2
size: NA
D: NA
V: TRBV7-6

CDR3: CASSLKLVAYEQYF
DNA: TGTGCCAGCAGTTTAAAACTAGTGGCCTACGAGCAGTACTTC
length: 14
J: TRBJ2-7
size: NA
D: NA
V: TRBV28

CDR3: CASSPPLGSEQYF
DNA: TGTGCCAGCAGCCCACCTCTAGGGAGCGAGCAGTACTTC
length: 13
J: TRBJ2-7
size: NA
D: NA
V: TRBV9

CDR3: CASSEGTHYYEQYF
DNA: TGTGCCAGCAGTGAAGGGACCCACTACTACGAGCAGTACTTC
length: 14
J: TRBJ2-7
size: NA
D: NA
V: TRBV2

CDR3: CASSRGGYNEQFF
DNA: TGTGCCAGCAGTCGAGGGGGGTACAATGAGCAGTTCTTC
length: 13
J: TRBJ2-1
size: NA
D: NA
V: TRBV27

CDR3: CASSIDLETWETQYF
DNA: TGTGCCAGTAGTATAGATCTGGAGACGTGGGAGACCCAGTACTTC
length: 15
J: TRBJ2-5
size: NA
D: NA
V: TRBV19

CDR3: CASSFGDRVFYEQYF
DNA: TGTGCCAGCAGTTTTGGGGACAGGGTATTCTACGAGCAGTACTTC
length: 15
J: TRBJ2-7
size: once
D: TRBD1
V: TRBV27

CDR3: CASNELGSAYNEQFF
DNA: TGTGCCAGCAACGAACTGGGTAGCGCTTACAATGAGCAGTTCTTC
length: 15
J: TRBJ2-1
size: NA
D: NA
V: TRBV7-9

CDR3: CASSSDAESPLHF
DNA: TGTGCCAGTAGCTCGGACGCGGAATCACCCCTCCACTTT
length: 13
J: TRBJ1-6
size: NA
D: NA
V: TRBV19

CDR3: CASSPTETTLSGDTQYF
DNA: TGTGCCAGCAGCCCTACAGAAACCACACTTTCGGGGGATACGCAGTATTTT
length: 17
J: TRBJ2-3
size: NA
D: NA
V: TRBV7-2

CDR3: CASSSVSRGKYEQYF
DNA: TGTGCCAGCAGCTCCGTATCTCGGGGAAAATACGAGCAGTACTTC
length: 15
J: TRBJ2-7
size: NA
D: NA
V: TRBV13

CDR3: CASQSGYNEQFF
DNA: TGTGCCAGCCAATCCGGATACAATGAGCAGTTCTTC
length: 12
J: TRBJ2-1
size: NA
D: NA
V: TRBV2

CDR3: CASKKRESYEQYF
DNA: TGTGCCAGCAAGAAGCGGGAGTCCTACGAGCAGTACTTC
length: 13
J: TRBJ2-7
size: once
D: TRBD2
V: TRBV2

CDR3: CASSLSFPFLREGEQYF
DNA: TGTGCCAGCAGTTTATCGTTCCCTTTTTTGCGGGAGGGCGAGCAGTACTTC
length: 17
J: TRBJ2-7
size: NA
D: TRBD2
V: TRBV27

CDR3: CASSLENSYEQYF
DNA: TGTGCCAGCAGCTTGGAGAACTCCTACGAGCAGTACTTC
length: 13
J: TRBJ2-7
size: NA
D: NA
V: TRBV7-9

CDR3: CASNVLTGVSYGYTF
DNA: TGTGCCAGCAACGTCCTGACAGGGGTCAGCTATGGCTACACCTTC
length: 15
J: TRBJ1-2
size: once
D: TRBD1
V: TRBV2

CDR3: CASSLAGQEYEQYF
DNA: TGTGCCAGCAGCTTAGCGGGACAGGAGTACGAGCAGTACTTC
length: 14
J: TRBJ2-7
size: NA
D: TRBD1
V: TRBV7-9

CDR3: CASSAGGRGIEKLFF
DNA: TGTGCCAGCAGCGCAGGGGGCAGGGGTATTGAAAAACTGTTTTTT
length: 15
J: TRBJ1-4
size: NA
D: TRBD1
V: TRBV9

CDR3: CASSQDKPSEQFF
DNA: TGCGCCAGCAGCCAAGATAAGCCTAGCGAGCAGTTCTTC
length: 13
J: TRBJ2-1
size: NA
D: NA
V: TRBV4-1

CDR3: CASSPRGLAGPRTQYF
DNA: TGTGCCAGCAGTCCAAGGGGACTAGCGGGTCCAAGGACCCAGTACTTC
length: 16
J: TRBJ2-5
size: NA
D: TRBD2
V: TRBV28

CDR3: CASSQVGEQYF
DNA: TGTGCCAGCAGCCAGGTTGGTGAGCAGTACTTC
length: 11
J: TRBJ2-7
size: NA
D: NA
V: TRBV5-4

CDR3: CASSSPGGGETQYF
DNA: TGTGCCAGCAGCTCCCCAGGGGGCGGAGAGACCCAGTACTTC
length: 14
J: TRBJ2-5
size: NA
D: TRBD1
V: TRBV5-6

CDR3: CASSTRATLLESNQPQHF
DNA: TGCGCCAGCAGCACCCGGGCGACTCTACTCGAAAGCAATCAGCCCCAGCATTTT
length: 18
J: TRBJ1-5
size: NA
D: NA
V: TRBV4-1

CDR3: CASSFGAQGDTQYF
DNA: TGTGCCAGCAGTTTTGGGGCCCAAGGAGATACGCAGTATTTT
length: 14
J: TRBJ2-3
size: NA
D: NA
V: TRBV27

CDR3: CASSQGVFYNEQFF
DNA: TGCGCCAGCAGCCAAGGAGTGTTCTACAATGAGCAGTTCTTC
length: 14
J: TRBJ2-1
size: NA
D: NA
V: TRBV4-1

CDR3: CASSEARDRAYEQYF
DNA: TGTGCCAGCAGTGAAGCGCGGGACAGGGCCTACGAGCAGTACTTC
length: 15
J: TRBJ2-7
size: NA
D: TRBD1
V: TRBV2

CDR3: CASSWEGISEQYF
DNA: TGTGCCAGCAGTTGGGAGGGTATAAGCGAGCAGTACTTC
length: 13
J: TRBJ2-7
size: NA
D: TRBD2
V: TRBV27

CDR3: CASSPQGAGGNTGELFF
DNA: TGTGCCAGCAGCCCCCAAGGAGCGGGAGGGAACACCGGGGAGCTGTTTTTT
length: 17
J: TRBJ2-2
size: NA
D: TRBD2
V: TRBV13

CDR3: CASSESAGGAYEQYF
DNA: TGCGCCAGCAGTGAGTCTGCGGGCGGAGCCTACGAGCAGTACTTC
length: 15
J: TRBJ2-7
size: once
D: NA
V: TRBV10-1

CDR3: CSVDDPEPGYTF
DNA: TGCAGCGTTGATGACCCTGAACCAGGCTACACCTTC
length: 12
J: TRBJ1-2
size: NA
D: NA
V: TRBV29-1

CDR3: CASSRRGTYEQYF
DNA: TGTGCCAGCAGTCGGCGGGGAACCTACGAGCAGTACTTC
length: 13
J: TRBJ2-7
size: NA
D: NA
V: TRBV27

CDR3: CASSIHGGRVGGEQFF
DNA: TGTGCCAGTAGTATACATGGCGGGAGGGTCGGTGGTGAGCAGTTCTTC
length: 16
J: TRBJ2-1
size: NA
D: TRBD2
V: TRBV19

CDR3: CASSPTQRNEQYF
DNA: TGTGCCAGCAGCCCCACCCAGCGCAACGAGCAGTACTTC
length: 13
J: TRBJ2-7
size: NA
D: NA
V: TRBV7-8

CDR3: CASSLVGEQFF
DNA: TGTGCCAGCAGTTTAGTAGGAGAGCAGTTCTTC
length: 11
J: TRBJ2-1
size: once
D: NA
V: TRBV28

CDR3: CASSSGLGTEAFF
DNA: TGTGCCAGCAGTAGCGGCCTGGGCACTGAAGCTTTCTTT
length: 13
J: TRBJ1-1
size: NA
D: NA
V: TRBV5-6

CDR3: CASSVDGRGGDTQYF
DNA: TGTGCCAGCAGCGTAGACGGGAGGGGAGGAGATACGCAGTATTTT
length: 15
J: TRBJ2-3
size: NA
D: TRBD2
V: TRBV9

CDR3: CASSFLAASSYEQYF
DNA: TGTGCCAGCAGTTTTCTAGCGGCAAGCTCCTACGAGCAGTACTTC
length: 15
J: TRBJ2-7
size: NA
D: TRBD2
V: TRBV28

CDR3: CASSEPWGGREQYF
DNA: TGCGCCAGCAGTGAACCTTGGGGGGGCCGGGAGCAGTACTTC
length: 14
J: TRBJ2-7
size: NA
D: NA
V: TRBV10-2

CDR3: CASMGRTGGMQYEQYF
DNA: TGTGCCAGCATGGGTCGGACAGGGGGCATGCAGTACGAGCAGTACTTC
length: 16
J: TRBJ2-7
size: NA
D: TRBD1
V: TRBV2

CDR3: CASSLEMAAAEAFF
DNA: TGTGCCAGCAGCTTGGAAATGGCAGCAGCTGAAGCTTTCTTT
length: 14
J: TRBJ1-1
size: NA
D: NA
V: TRBV5-4

CDR3: CASSQGGYNEQFF
DNA: TGTGCCAGCAGCCAAGGCGGCTACAATGAGCAGTTCTTC
length: 13
J: TRBJ2-1
size: once
D: NA
V: TRBV27

CDR3: CASSLALAGVSDTQYF
DNA: TGTGCCAGCAGCTTAGCACTAGCGGGAGTTTCAGATACGCAGTATTTT
length: 16
J: TRBJ2-3
size: NA
D: TRBD2
V: TRBV7-9

CDR3: CASSAGTSGRNEQFF
DNA: TGTGCCAGCAGTGCCGGGACTAGCGGGAGAAATGAGCAGTTCTTC
length: 15
J: TRBJ2-1
size: NA
D: TRBD2
V: TRBV27

CDR3: CATLPRVYEQFF
DNA: TGTGCCACCCTACCCAGGGTGTATGAGCAGTTCTTC
length: 12
J: TRBJ2-1
size: NA
D: NA
V: TRBV6-1

CDR3: CATQRSDTQYF
DNA: TGTGCCACCCAACGTTCGGATACGCAGTATTTT
length: 11
J: TRBJ2-3
size: NA
D: NA
V: TRBV2

CDR3: CATGLGLAEQYF
DNA: TGTGCCACAGGACTAGGATTAGCCGAGCAGTACTTC
length: 12
J: TRBJ2-7
size: NA
D: TRBD2
V: TRBV7-2

CDR3: CASSLGRQPQHF
DNA: TGTGCCAGCAGCTTGGGGCGGCAGCCCCAGCATTTT
length: 12
J: TRBJ1-5
size: NA
D: NA
V: TRBV13

CDR3: CASSDPSNNEQFF
DNA: TGCGCCAGCAGTGACCCCTCCAACAATGAGCAGTTCTTC
length: 13
J: TRBJ2-1
size: NA
D: NA
V: TRBV10-1

CDR3: CASSLDGGYYNEQFF
DNA: TGCGCCAGCAGCTTGGACGGGGGGTACTACAATGAGCAGTTCTTC
length: 15
J: TRBJ2-1
size: NA
D: TRBD2
V: TRBV5-1

CDR3: CASSSRIALAGGPREQYF
DNA: TGTGCCAGCAGCTCCCGGATAGCGCTAGCGGGAGGGCCTCGCGAGCAGTACTTC
length: 18
J: TRBJ2-7
size: NA
D: TRBD2
V: TRBV7-8

CDR3: CASSKGQGNTEAFF
DNA: TGTGCCAGCAGCAAGGGACAGGGCAACACTGAAGCTTTCTTT
length: 14
J: TRBJ1-1
size: NA
D: TRBD1
V: TRBV9